This TCR beta chain was profiled in a study of blood T cell repertoires in COVID-19. Study overall: The cDNA or gDNA used as material had been derived from T cells, B-cell-depleted T cells, or PBMCs.

The CDR3 loop spans 14 amino acids. Germline V gives CDR1 SGHDT, CDR2 YYEEEE. The trim removed 3 bases at V and 5 bases at J, leaving 7 bases unmatched. How the authors handled the data: Nucleated cell number was recorded as an estimate derived from reference gene primer amplification. TCRdb keeps only in-frame clones here, not all; method: immunoSEQ multiplex PCR. V and J calls plus clone size are reproduced from that table; the DNA served to infer D and trimming. This table has 95,000 to 100,000 clones, 84% appearing once. The table lists this clone with a count of one. The J gene is TRBJ2-5, the V gene TRBV5-6; 7 positions agree with TRBD1. The sequence derives from a woman in her fifties or sixties with acute or convalescent COVID-19. The specimen sequenced was peripheral blood. CDR3 region: CASSSTGKEETQYF. CDR3 nucleotide sequence: TGTGCCAGCAGCTCGACAGGGAAGGAGGAGACCCAGTACTTC. Based on the CDR3 plus reference TRBV5-6 and TRBJ2-5, the full variable domain is DAGVTQSPTHLIKTRGQQVTLRCSPKSGHDTVSWYQQALGQGPQFIFQYYEEEERQRGNFPDRFSGHQFPNYSSELNVNALLLGDSALYLCASSSTGKEETQYFGPGTRLLVL.